The 9 T cell receptor beta chains listed next were all sequenced from one sample in a study of T cell changes during pregnancy in multiple sclerosis. TCRdb's copy holds only in-frame clones and misses some; the assay was immunoSEQ multiplex PCR. Among tens of thousands of clones listed, 94% were seen once. Sequenced material: CD8+ T cells from peripheral blood mononuclear cells, taken before pregnancy. The receptor set was obtained from a female donor with multiple sclerosis, enrolled in a pregnancy study.

The chain couples TRBV4-2 to TRBJ2-1; 10 positions agree with TRBD2. V shed 2 bases and J 3 bases; nucleotides not matched to a gene: 1. CDR1 is LGHNA, CDR2 YNFKEQ, per germline. There are 15 residues in the CDR3. The DNA for the CDR3 is TGTGCCAGCAGCCAACTAGCGGGAGTCTACAATGAGCAGTTCTTC. Its translation is CASSQLAGVYNEQFF.

This clone was detected a few times. The chain employs TRBV10-2 and TRBJ2-1, with D perhaps TRBD2 (6 bases). V was trimmed by 2 bases and J by 9 bases, leaving 11 bases between them. Germline lookup yields CDR1 WSHSY and CDR2 SAAADI. This CDR3 has 13 residues. CDR3 sequence: CASSEGRGGEQFF. In DNA form, the CDR3 reads TGCGCCAGCAGTGAGGGGCGGGGAGGTGAGCAGTTCTTC.

V and J are TRBV27 and TRBJ2-3; no reliable D call. This CDR3 is 12 amino acids long. Germline V gene data show CDR1 as MNHEY and CDR2 as SMNVEV (reference sequence). CDR3 sequence: CATHTGTDTQYF. CDR3 bases: TGTGCGACTCACACGGGCACAGATACGCAGTATTTT.

This sequence joins TRBV19 and TRBJ2-1; D might be TRBD1 (6 bases). Trimming left V 6 bases short and J 5 bases short, with 14 bases between. The CDR3 totals 14 residues. Germline V gene lookup returns CDR1 LNHDA and CDR2 SQIVND (reference sequence). The CDR3 loop is CASSQGTRHNEQFF. In DNA form, the CDR3 reads TGTGCCAGTAGCCAGGGGACCCGCCACAATGAGCAGTTCTTC.

DNA for the CDR3: TGTGCCAGCAGCTTAGACGGCAAACTCGGGGAGACCCAGTACTTC. Protein product: CASSLDGKLGETQYF. The J gene is TRBJ2-5, the V gene TRBV7-7; D remains unclear. The V gene's germline CDR1 is SSHAT and CDR2 FNYEAQ (reference sequence). The CDR3 is 15 amino acids. With 1 base removed from V and 5 bases from J, the gap between germline ends came to 14 bases.

This clone was seen just once. The chain joins TRBV28 to TRBJ1-4; 9 bases fit TRBD1. The CDR3 is 17 residues long. The germline gives CDR1 MDHEN, CDR2 SYDVKM. Trimming at V came to 5 bases and at J to 8 bases, leaving 15 bases not matched to a gene. CDR3 in DNA: TGTGCCAGCAGTCAACCCTTCGGACAGGGGATTCGGGAAAAACTGTTTTTT. Translated: CASSQPFGQGIREKLFF.

V is TRBV5-6 and J is TRBJ2-7, with TRBD2 identical over 16 bases. V shed 1 base and J 2 bases; nucleotides not matched to a gene: 9. CDR3 length equals 19 residues. Germline CDR1 and CDR2: SGHDT and YYEEEE. The CDR3 sequence is CASSLISGTSGREPYEQYF. CDR3 in DNA: TGTGCCAGCAGCTTGATATCCGGGACTAGCGGGAGGGAGCCCTACGAGCAGTACTTC.

This chain joins TRBV5-1 and TRBJ2-7; the D is unclear. CDR3 length: 14 residues. Trimming took 0 bases from V and 0 from J, leaving 7 bases between them. Germline V gives CDR1 SGHRS, CDR2 YFSETQ. The CDR3 DNA reads as TGCGCCAGCAGCTTGGATACAGTCTCCTACGAGCAGTACTTC. This sequence encodes CASSLDTVSYEQYF.

The DNA of the CDR3 is TGTGCCAGCTCTCTCCGGCCGGTCGGTGGGGGACTAGCGGAATACTTC. Translating it yields CASSLRPVGGGLAEYF. The rearrangement links TRBV2 to TRBJ2-5, with TRBD2 matching 11 bases. The CDR3 contains 16 residues. Losses at the gene ends were 8 bases for V and 14 bases for J; bases not matched to a gene: 22. Per the germline V gene, CDR1 is SNHLY and CDR2 is FYNNEI.